The TCR beta chain under discussion was sequenced for a study of T cell repertoires in cytomegalovirus infection. About the study: From public TCR beta signatures came an indication of both CMV infection and matching HLA type.

TCRdb reprocessed the reads with MiXCR, giving one entry per CDR3 protein. The repertoire holds approximately 300,000 distinct CDR3 sequences, roughly 28% seen once, with 15% to 20% in the top ten. Details on this clonotype: Its matching antigen is unknown.

Germline V gene sequence: CDR1 MDHEN, CDR2 SYDVKM. CDR3 length: 13 residues. The V and J ends lost 3 bases and 13 bases respectively, with 15 bases between them. V is TRBV28 and J is TRBJ2-2; the D is unclear. The sequenced sample was cultured PBMCs, obtained from culture after CMV antigen stimulation. The TCR sequence derives from a human donor in good health (CMV status not recorded). Some clones in this sample may be carry-over from other donors' samples. The CDR3 coding sequence is TGTGCCAGCAGTTTGGGATTTTCTGATGGGCTGTTTTTT. Amino acid sequence: CASSLGFSDGLFF.